Below, 21 T cell receptor beta chains from the same sample are listed, as sequenced in a study of metastatic and nonmetastatic thyroid tumors. Thyroid surgery was preceded by no treatment in any patient. TCRdb used MiXCR to call clones anew from the PCR reads. The sample yields 30,000 or so clones, roughly 23% seen once. Sequencing was carried out using blood. The receptors stem from a female donor with papillary thyroid cancer or a benign thyroid nodule (not recorded which). Some clones in this sample may be carry-over from other donors' samples.

The genes are TRBV10-3 and TRBJ2-2; D is uncertain. CDR1 is ENHRY and CDR2 is SYGVKD in the germline V gene. This CDR3 has 17 residues. The V gene lost 11 bases and the J gene lost 0 bases, with 22 bases spanning the gap. CDR3: CAAMARSDLTNTGELFF. The DNA of the CDR3 is TGTGCCGCTATGGCGCGGTCGGACCTAACGAACACCGGGGAGCTGTTTTTT.

Relative to its sample, this clone is medium-sized (0.01 to 0.1%). This sequence joins TRBV10-1 and TRBJ2-7; D remains ambiguous. With 3 bases removed from V and 2 bases from J, the gap between germline ends came to 14 bases. CDR1 and CDR2 from the germline V gene are WNHNN and SYGVQD (reference sequence). CDR3 length: 15 residues. CDR3 sequence reads: CASSDVGKAPYEQYF. CDR3 bases: TGCGCCAGCAGTGATGTTGGCAAGGCACCCTACGAGCAGTACTTC.

The chain links TRBV20-1 to TRBJ2-6, with TRBD2 matching over 9 bases. Losses at the gene ends were 1 base for V and 0 bases for J; bases not matched to a gene: 7. Germline CDR1 DFQATT, CDR2 SNEGSKA (reference sequence). The CDR3 runs 18 residues. This CDR3 reads CSARVAGGDSSGANVLTF. The CDR3, as DNA: TGCAGTGCTAGAGTCGCGGGAGGGGACTCCTCTGGGGCCAACGTCCTGACTTTC.

This clone was found many times. It may be a read error: a sequence one base away is much more abundant. This CDR3 is also generated by other DNA sequences in the sample. The genes are TRBV27 and TRBJ2-3; D not resolved. The CDR3 covers 15 residues. The germline gives CDR1 MNHEY, CDR2 SMNVEV (reference sequence). V lost 5 bases to trimming and J lost 7 bases, with 19 bases between them. The CDR3 is CASSRDLGLVNTQYF. CDR3 in DNA: TGTGCCAGCAGTAGGGATTTAGGATTAGTAAATACGCAGTATTTT.

This clone was counted between two and nine times. This may come from a read error, since a much larger clone is one base off. The V and J genes are TRBV5-1 and TRBJ2-5; 10 bases fit TRBD1. This CDR3 is built from 15 residues. Trimming cost V 4 bases and J 4 bases; bases outside gene matches: 7. Germline CDR1 and CDR2: SGHRS and YFSETQ. The CDR3 protein is CASSAWDRGLETQYF. The CDR3 DNA reads TGCGCCAGCAGCGCGTGGGACAGGGGTCTAGAGACCCAGTACTTC.

This clone is large in the sample. The J gene is TRBJ1-1, the V gene TRBV27; TRBD1 is a possible D gene (5 bases). CDR1 and CDR2 from the germline V gene are MNHEY and SMNVEV (reference sequence). The V end lost 5 bases, the J end lost 7 bases, and 11 bases lay between the germline ends. The length of the CDR3 is 12 residues. The chain's CDR3 is CASSGGQNEAFF. The CDR3 coding sequence is TGTGCCAGCAGTGGAGGACAAAATGAAGCTTTCTTT.

The chain is built from TRBV10-2 and TRBJ2-7; no reliable D call. CDR1 and CDR2 (germline): WSHSY, SAAADI. V lost 2 bases, J lost 7 bases, and 12 bases lay in between. This CDR3 has 13 amino acids. CDR3 in amino acids: CASSEGRIYEQYF. The CDR3, as DNA: TGCGCCAGCAGTGAGGGAAGGATCTATGAGCAGTACTTC.

This clone was found many times. The chain links TRBV18 to TRBJ1-6, with a weak D call TRBD1 (5 bases). Germline CDR1 reads KGHSH; CDR2 reads LQKENI. V was cut by 3 bases and J by 5 bases, with 17 bases left in between. The CDR3 extends over 17 amino acids. CDR3 amino acids: CASSPSSPGPNNSPLHF. DNA of the CDR3: TGTGCCAGCTCACCGTCCTCTCCGGGACCCAATAATTCACCCCTCCACTTT.

This clone has at least ten counts. This chain links TRBV14 with TRBJ2-3, with TRBD1 identical over 9 bases. This CDR3 comprises 16 residues. Looked up from germline, CDR1 is SGHDN and CDR2 is FVKESK. J was trimmed by 5 bases and V by 0 bases; bases with no gene match: 6. CDR3 DNA sequence: TGTGCCAGCAGCCAAGAGAGGGACAGGGTCGGAGATACGCAGTATTTT. Its protein product is CASSQERDRVGDTQYF.

This clone was seen ten or more times. The chain is built from TRBV4-1 and TRBJ2-1, with D perhaps matching TRBD1 (8 bases). V lost 5 bases to trimming and J lost 5 bases, with 25 bases between them. The germline V gene has CDR1 MGHRA and CDR2 YSYEKL. The CDR3 loop spans 18 amino acids. The chain's CDR3 is CASSSRGQWRETDNEQFF. In nucleotides, the CDR3 is TGCGCCAGCAGCTCCAGGGGGCAGTGGCGGGAGACGGACAATGAGCAGTTCTTC.

At least ten counts were recorded for this clone. The J gene is TRBJ2-7, the V gene TRBV27; tentative D call: TRBD1 (5 bases). CDR3 length equals 13 residues. Trimming shortened V by 8 bases and J by 3 bases, and 14 bases separated the two germline ends. Per the germline V gene, CDR1 is MNHEY and CDR2 is SMNVEV (reference sequence). The CDR3 here is CASAVGPGYEQYF. In DNA form, the CDR3 reads TGTGCCAGCGCTGTGGGGCCAGGCTACGAGCAGTACTTC.

This clone was recorded at least ten times. This chain uses TRBV5-4 with TRBJ1-4; D gene uncertain. This CDR3 comprises 17 residues. Germline-derived CDR1 and CDR2 are SGHNT and YYREEE (reference sequence). V was trimmed by 3 bases and J by 0 bases, leaving 15 bases between them. DNA of the CDR3: TGTGCCAGCAGCTCCGGAAAGGAACGGGCAACTAATGAAAAACTGTTTTTT. Protein: CASSSGKERATNEKLFF.

This clone was seen only a few times. The rearrangement joins TRBV7-3 to TRBJ2-1; TRBD2 matches 12 bases. The V segment lost 0 bases and the J segment 7 bases; nucleotides outside the gene matches: 4. This CDR3 contains 16 residues. The germline V gene encodes CDR1 SGHTA and CDR2 FQGTGA. The CDR3 here is CASSLTLAGGQNEQFF. CDR3 in DNA: TGTGCCAGCAGCTTAACCCTAGCGGGGGGGCAAAATGAGCAGTTCTTC.

This clone was seen many times. The chain joins TRBV7-6 to TRBJ2-5; 7 nucleotides match TRBD1. CDR1 is SGHVS and CDR2 is FNYEAQ in the germline V gene. The J segment lost 4 bases and the V segment lost 5 bases, leaving 7 bases of the junction unmatched. The CDR3 sequence is 14 residues long. CDR3: CASSQRQGGETQYF. The DNA of the CDR3 is TGTGCCAGCAGCCAACGACAGGGTGGAGAGACCCAGTACTTC.

This clone has a count of ten or more. V usage is TRBV28 and J usage is TRBJ2-1; 7 bases are shared with TRBD1. In germline, CDR1 is MDHEN, CDR2 SYDVKM. Unmatched junction bases numbered 10, after V lost 3 bases and J lost 8 bases. This CDR3 is 15 amino acids long. CDR3 coding DNA: TGTGCCAGCAGTTTCGACAGGGCAGGTGCGGATGAGCAGTTCTTC. Protein: CASSFDRAGADEQFF.

The V gene is TRBV15, the J gene TRBJ1-6, with 9 bases identical to TRBD1. The germline V gene has CDR1 LNHNV and CDR2 YYDKDF (reference sequence). This CDR3 comprises 15 residues. V shed 3 bases and J 6 bases; nucleotides not matched to a gene: 3. CDR3 protein: CATSRLQGANSPLHF. DNA for the CDR3: TGTGCCACCAGCAGGCTACAGGGGGCTAATTCACCCCTCCACTTT.

There are a few counts of this clone. This may be a read error, as it is one base from a much larger clone. The chain joins TRBV29-1 to TRBJ1-2; no firm D call. Germline CDR1 is SQVTM and CDR2 is ANQGSEA. The CDR3 sequence is 10 residues long. V was cut by 4 bases and J by 8 bases, with 8 bases left in between. The CDR3 DNA sequence: TGCAGCGTTGCTGTGAAGGGCTACACCTTC. The encoded protein is CSVAVKGYTF.

Notes on this clone: One base away lies a much larger clone, so this may be a sequencing read error. The sample holds other DNA sequences that translate to the same CDR3. The chain is built from TRBV4-2 and TRBJ2-5; 10 bases are shared with TRBD2. The germline gives CDR1 LGHNA, CDR2 YNFKEQ. V shed 4 bases and J 4 bases; nucleotides not matched to a gene: 15. This CDR3 has 18 residues. The CDR3: CASSRGRAAGGPIETQYF. The CDR3 region has the DNA TGTGCCAGCAGCCGAGGACGCGCAGCGGGAGGGCCAATAGAGACCCAGTACTTC.

This clone has just a few counts. V usage is TRBV24-1 and J usage is TRBJ2-7; tentatively, D is TRBD2 (5 bases). The germline V and J ends were trimmed by 3 bases and 6 bases, with 14 bases remaining between them. Germline CDR1 KGHDR, CDR2 SFDVKD. The CDR3 length is 14 residues. The CDR3 spells CATSDPTSSSEQYF. The CDR3 nucleotides are TGTGCCACCAGTGATCCTACTAGTTCAAGCGAGCAGTACTTC.

This clone has just one count. The chain recombines TRBV5-4 with TRBJ2-2; perhaps TRBD1 as D (6 bases). The CDR3 is made up of 16 amino acids. Germline loops: CDR1 SGHNT, CDR2 YYREEE (reference sequence). The V end lost 2 bases, the J end lost 6 bases, and 17 bases lay between the germline ends. CDR3 in DNA: TGTGCCAGCAGCTTCGGTGGCAGGGGTGGGGCCGGGGAGCTGTTTTTT. Its protein product is CASSFGGRGGAGELFF.

The genes are TRBV20-1 and TRBJ1-5; TRBD1 is a possible D gene (5 bases). The CDR3 runs 17 residues. From germline, CDR1 is DFQATT and CDR2 SNEGSKA (reference sequence). Trimming cost V 2 bases and J 5 bases, with 22 bases left between them. DNA of the CDR3: TGCAGTGCTAGACGAGCGGGAGGGGACGCGCTCCATCAGCCCCAGCATTTT. Translated, it gives CSARRAGGDALHQPQHF.